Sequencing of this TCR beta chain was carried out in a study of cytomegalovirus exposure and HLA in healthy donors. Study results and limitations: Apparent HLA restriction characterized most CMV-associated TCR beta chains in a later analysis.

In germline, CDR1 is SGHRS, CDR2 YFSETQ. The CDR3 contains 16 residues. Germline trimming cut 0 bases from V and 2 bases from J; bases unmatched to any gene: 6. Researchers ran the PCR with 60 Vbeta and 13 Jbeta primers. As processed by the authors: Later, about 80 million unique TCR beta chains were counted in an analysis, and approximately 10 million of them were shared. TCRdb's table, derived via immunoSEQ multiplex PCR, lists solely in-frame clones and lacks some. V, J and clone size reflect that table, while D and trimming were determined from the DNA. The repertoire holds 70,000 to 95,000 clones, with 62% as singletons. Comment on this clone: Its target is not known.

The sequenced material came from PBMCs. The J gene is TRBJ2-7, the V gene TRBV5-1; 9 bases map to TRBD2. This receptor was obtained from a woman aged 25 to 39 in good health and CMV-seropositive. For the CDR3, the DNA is TGCGCCAGCAGCTTGGCCCCGACTAGCGGCGCCTACGAGCAGTACTTC. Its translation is CASSLAPTSGAYEQYF.